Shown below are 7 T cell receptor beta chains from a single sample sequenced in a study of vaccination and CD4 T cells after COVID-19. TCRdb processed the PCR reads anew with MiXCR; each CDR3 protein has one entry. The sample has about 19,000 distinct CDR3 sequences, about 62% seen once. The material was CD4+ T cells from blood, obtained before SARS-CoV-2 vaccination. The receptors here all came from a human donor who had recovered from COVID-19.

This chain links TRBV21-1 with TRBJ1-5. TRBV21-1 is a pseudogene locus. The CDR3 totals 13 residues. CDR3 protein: CASSKRREQPQHF. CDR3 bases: TGTGCCAGCAGCAAACGGAGAGAACAGCCCCAGCATTTT.

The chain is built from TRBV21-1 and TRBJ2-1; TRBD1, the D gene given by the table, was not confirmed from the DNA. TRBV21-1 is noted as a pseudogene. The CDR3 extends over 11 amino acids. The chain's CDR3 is CASPTGNEQFF. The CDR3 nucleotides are TGTGCCAGTCCTACCGGGAATGAGCAGTTCTTC.

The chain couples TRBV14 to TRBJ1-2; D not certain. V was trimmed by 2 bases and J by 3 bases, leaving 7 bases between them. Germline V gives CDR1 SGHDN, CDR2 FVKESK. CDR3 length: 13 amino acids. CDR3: CASSQRRDYGYTF. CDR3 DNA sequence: TGTGCCAGCAGCCAAAGGCGGGACTATGGCTACACCTTC.

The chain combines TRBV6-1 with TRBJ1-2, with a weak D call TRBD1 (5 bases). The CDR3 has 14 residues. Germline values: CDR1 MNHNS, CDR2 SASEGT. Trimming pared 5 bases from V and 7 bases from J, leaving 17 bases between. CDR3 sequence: CASSSPGGGSGYTF. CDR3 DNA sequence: TGTGCCAGCAGTAGTCCCGGGGGAGGATCTGGCTACACCTTC.

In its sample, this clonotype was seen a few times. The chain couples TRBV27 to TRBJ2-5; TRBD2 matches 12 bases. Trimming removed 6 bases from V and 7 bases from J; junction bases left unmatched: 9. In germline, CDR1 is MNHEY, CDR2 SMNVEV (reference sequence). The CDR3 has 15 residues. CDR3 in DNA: TGTGCCAGCAGCTCACTAGCGGGAGGCCGAGGGACCCAGTACTTC. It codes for CASSSLAGGRGTQYF.

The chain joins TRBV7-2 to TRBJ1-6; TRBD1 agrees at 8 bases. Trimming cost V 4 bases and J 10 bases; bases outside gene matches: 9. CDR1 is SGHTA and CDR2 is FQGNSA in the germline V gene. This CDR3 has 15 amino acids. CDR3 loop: CASSYADRVGSPLHF. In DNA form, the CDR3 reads TGTGCCAGCAGCTATGCGGACAGGGTAGGCTCACCCCTCCACTTT.

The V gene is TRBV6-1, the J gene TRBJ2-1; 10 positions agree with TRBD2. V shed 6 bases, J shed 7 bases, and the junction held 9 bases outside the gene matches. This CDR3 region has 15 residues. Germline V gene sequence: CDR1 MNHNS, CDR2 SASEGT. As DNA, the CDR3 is TGTGCCAGCAGAGCTAGCGGGAGCCCTCGGAATGAGCAGTTCTTC. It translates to CASRASGSPRNEQFF.